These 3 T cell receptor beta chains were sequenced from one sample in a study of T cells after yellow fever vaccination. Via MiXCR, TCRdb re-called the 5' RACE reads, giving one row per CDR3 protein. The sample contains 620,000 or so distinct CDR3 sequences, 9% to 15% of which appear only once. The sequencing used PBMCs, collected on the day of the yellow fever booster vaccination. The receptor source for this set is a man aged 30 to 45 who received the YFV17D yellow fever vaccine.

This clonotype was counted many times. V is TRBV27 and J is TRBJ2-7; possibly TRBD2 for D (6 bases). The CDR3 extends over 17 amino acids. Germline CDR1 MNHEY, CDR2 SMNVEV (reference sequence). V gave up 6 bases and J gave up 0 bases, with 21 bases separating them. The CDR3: CASSLTISGSGSYEQYF. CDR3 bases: TGTGCCAGCAGCCTAACAATCTCGGGTAGCGGCTCCTACGAGCAGTACTTC.

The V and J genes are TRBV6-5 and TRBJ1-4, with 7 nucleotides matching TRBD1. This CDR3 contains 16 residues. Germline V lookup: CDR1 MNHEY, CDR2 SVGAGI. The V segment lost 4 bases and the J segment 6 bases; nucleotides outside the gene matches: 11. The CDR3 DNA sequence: TGTGCCAGCAGTTCGCGATTGGGGCAGGGGGATGAAAAACTGTTTTTT. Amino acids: CASSSRLGQGDEKLFF.

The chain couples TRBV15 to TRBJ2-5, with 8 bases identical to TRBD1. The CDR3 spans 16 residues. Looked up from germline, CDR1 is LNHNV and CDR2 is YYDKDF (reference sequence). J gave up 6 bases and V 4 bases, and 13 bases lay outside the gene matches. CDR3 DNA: TGTGCCACCAGCACAATTAACACAGGGGGAGGAAAGACCCAGTACTTC. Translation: CATSTINTGGGKTQYF.